Presented here are 32 T cell receptor beta chains from one specimen sequenced in a study of T cells in Graves' hyperthyroidism and ophthalmopathy. Amplified TCR beta CDR3 regions came from RNA transcripts. TCR CDR3 regions were first amplified by RT-PCR with HTBI primers. Each CDR3 protein gets one entry after TCRdb re-called the multiplex PCR reads with MiXCR. This repertoire shows fewer than 750,000 distinct CDR3 sequences, roughly 46% found once; its top ten account for around 7.7%. Sequences were obtained from peripheral blood or thyroid tissue (not recorded which). The receptors stem from a woman aged 18-29 years with Graves' hyperthyroidism.

In its sample, this clonotype was seen many times. This sequence joins TRBV4-3 and TRBJ2-7; 8 nucleotides align to TRBD1. This CDR3 has 16 amino acids. In germline, CDR1 is LGHNA, CDR2 YSLEER. V gave up 0 bases and J gave up 2 bases; unmatched junction bases: 6. CDR3 protein: CASSQDPSTGAYEQYF. The CDR3 nucleotides are TGCGCCAGCAGCCAAGATCCCTCGACAGGGGCCTACGAGCAGTACTTC.

The sample holds many counts of this clonotype. The V and J genes are TRBV4-1 and TRBJ2-7, with 9 positions matching TRBD2. Germline trimming cut 2 bases from V and 1 base from J; bases unmatched to any gene: 3. CDR3 length: 15 residues. From germline, CDR1 is MGHRA and CDR2 YSYEKL. The CDR3 loop is CASSQLTSGSYEQYF. Here the CDR3 DNA reads TGCGCCAGCAGCCAACTTACTAGCGGGTCCTACGAGCAGTACTTC.

This clonotype was detected many times. The V gene is TRBV29-1, the J gene TRBJ2-7; 8 positions match TRBD1. This CDR3 contains 12 residues. J was trimmed by 3 bases and V by 6 bases; bases with no gene match: 4. Looked up from germline, CDR1 is SQVTM and CDR2 is ANQGSEA. CDR3 sequence: CSVDTGGYEQYF. The CDR3 DNA follows: TGCAGCGTAGATACAGGGGGCTACGAGCAGTACTTC.

There are many counts of this clonotype. The chain uses TRBV7-2 and TRBJ2-7; D call uncertain. The CDR3 extends over 16 amino acids. The germline V gene encodes CDR1 SGHTA and CDR2 FQGNSA. The V end was cut by 1 base, the J end by 3 bases, with 16 bases between. CDR3 DNA: TGTGCCAGCAGCTTAGTTGCCACCCTAGAAGACTACGAGCAGTACTTC. Translating gives CASSLVATLEDYEQYF.

This clonotype was seen ten or more times. The chain links TRBV5-1 to TRBJ2-5; D is ambiguous. There are 14 residues in the CDR3. The V end was cut by 0 bases, the J end by 1 base, with 7 bases between. CDR1 SGHRS and CDR2 YFSETQ come from the germline V gene. Here the CDR3 reads CASSLGAVQETQYF. CDR3 DNA sequence: TGCGCCAGCAGCTTGGGGGCGGTCCAAGAGACCCAGTACTTC. The whole variable domain, remainder taken from reference TRBV5-1 and TRBJ2-5, is KAGVTQTPRYLIKTRGQQVTLSCSPISGHRSVSWYQQTPGQGLQFLFEYFSETQRNKGNFPGRFSGRQFSNSRSEMNVSTLELGDSALYLCASSLGAVQETQYFGPGTRLLVL.

This chain links TRBV7-9 with TRBJ2-5; TRBD1 matches at 9 bases. The V segment lost 5 bases and the J segment 2 bases; nucleotides outside the gene matches: 9. CDR1 and CDR2 (germline): SEHNR, FQNEAQ (reference sequence). There are 16 residues in the CDR3. Written as DNA, the CDR3 is TGTGCCAGCAGCCTCCGGGACAGGGCATTTCAAGAGACCCAGTACTTC. This gives the protein CASSLRDRAFQETQYF.

The chain has TRBV4-1 and TRBJ2-3; D gene unclear. Trimming cost V 1 base and J 4 bases, with 12 bases left between them. The CDR3 loop spans 15 amino acids. Germline V gene lookup returns CDR1 MGHRA and CDR2 YSYEKL. This chain's CDR3 is CASSQAGPGADTQYF. CDR3 in DNA: TGCGCCAGCAGCCAAGCTGGCCCCGGTGCAGATACGCAGTATTTT.

This chain joins TRBV20-1 and TRBJ2-5, with TRBD2 identical over 11 bases. The DNA end is more similar to TRBJ2-4, so the J call may be wrong. CDR1 is DFQATT, CDR2 SNEGSKA, per germline (reference sequence). This CDR3 region has 16 residues. CDR3 nucleotides: TGCAGTGCTAGGATGGGGACTAGCGGTGCCAAAAACATTCAGTACTTC. Translation gives CSARMGTSGAKNIQYF.

This clonotype was seen a few times. A much larger clone lies a single base off, so this may be a read error. This chain's CDR3 is CASSEHGRTEAFF. The CDR3 DNA sequence: TGTGCCAGCAGTGAACACGGGCGGACTGAAGCTTTCTTT. The J gene is TRBJ1-1, the V gene TRBV6-1; D ambiguous. Trimming removed 2 bases from V and 5 bases from J, with 9 bases in between. This CDR3 comprises 13 residues. CDR1 is MNHNS, CDR2 SASEGT, per germline.

This clonotype was counted at least ten times. The J gene is TRBJ1-2, the V gene TRBV2; D may be TRBD1 (5 bases). The germline gives CDR1 SNHLY, CDR2 FYNNEI. The CDR3 spans 19 residues. Trimming pared 2 bases from V and 0 bases from J, leaving 22 bases between. The CDR3 loop is CASSERVWDQMAPNYGYTF. DNA for the CDR3: TGTGCCAGCAGTGAAAGGGTTTGGGACCAGATGGCCCCTAACTATGGCTACACCTTC.

This clonotype was seen only once. The chain couples TRBV7-9 to TRBJ2-7; 7 nucleotides match TRBD1. Trimming cost V 2 bases and J 3 bases; bases outside gene matches: 7. CDR1 and CDR2 (germline): SEHNR, FQNEAQ (reference sequence). The CDR3 runs to 15 residues. CDR3 sequence (DNA): TGTGCCAGCAGCTTATTCTCCGGGACAGACTACGAGCAGTACTTC. It specifies CASSLFSGTDYEQYF.

Comment on this clonotype: One end of the junction fails to match germline, which may point to a read error. The chain combines TRBV2 with TRBJ1-1, with 9 bases matching TRBD1. CDR1 is SNHLY and CDR2 is FYNNEI in the germline V gene. This CDR3 is 13 amino acids long. In DNA form, the CDR3 reads TGTGCCAGTGGGGGACAGGGTACGGCTGAAGCTTGCTTT. It yields the protein CASGGQGTAEACF.

At least ten counts were recorded for this clonotype. The chain recombines TRBV25-1 with TRBJ2-7; 8 positions agree with TRBD2. Germline CDR1 and CDR2: MGHDK and SYGVNS. J gave up 0 bases and V 5 bases, and 6 bases lay outside the gene matches. The CDR3 consists of 15 residues. Written as DNA, the CDR3 is TGTGCCAGCAGTAAGACTAGCGCGAGCTCCTACGAGCAGTACTTC. It codes for CASSKTSASSYEQYF.

This clonotype was recorded many times. The V call is TRBV6-5, the J call TRBJ1-2; 7 positions agree with TRBD1. Germline V gene sequence: CDR1 MNHEY, CDR2 SVGAGI. The CDR3 runs to 14 residues. V lost 5 bases, J lost 4 bases, and 7 bases stayed unmatched. CDR3 amino acids: CASSKKDRPYGYTF. The CDR3 DNA is TGTGCCAGCAGTAAAAAGGACAGGCCCTATGGCTACACCTTC.

In the case of this clonotype: A clone one base away is much larger, so this may be a read error. This chain connects TRBV6-5 to TRBJ1-5; a weak D match, TRBD1 (5 bases). Germline CDR1 is MNHEY and CDR2 is SVGAGI. Trimming pared 4 bases from V and 5 bases from J, leaving 15 bases between. This CDR3 is built from 15 residues. The CDR3 coding sequence is TGTGCCAGCAGTTTAGAGACAGCCCCACATCAGCCCCAGCATTTT. Its translation: CASSLETAPHQPQHF.

This clonotype has a count of ten or more. The rearrangement links TRBV7-9 to TRBJ1-2; the D gene is possibly TRBD1 (6 bases). Trimming shortened V by 4 bases and J by 7 bases, and 19 bases separated the two germline ends. Per the germline V gene, CDR1 is SEHNR and CDR2 is FQNEAQ (reference sequence). This CDR3 is built from 15 residues. In DNA, the CDR3 is TGTGCCAGCAGCTCAGAAAACAGGGTAGTGGTTGGCTACACCTTC. Protein product: CASSSENRVVVGYTF. Full variable domain (outside the CDR3, taken from reference TRBV7-9 and TRBJ1-2): DTGVSQNPRHKITKRGQNVTFRCDPISEHNRLYWYRQTLGQGPEFLTYFQNEAQLEKSRLLSDRFSAERPKGSFSTLEIQRTEQGDSAMYLCASSSENRVVVGYTFGSGTRLTVV.

This chain connects TRBV7-3 to TRBJ2-5, with TRBD2 as a possible D gene (6 bases). CDR1 SGHTA and CDR2 FQGTGA come from the germline V gene. The CDR3 contains 15 residues. The V end was cut by 9 bases, the J end by 1 base, with 18 bases between. The CDR3 sequence is CASSAPGVTQETQYF. The CDR3 nucleotides read TGTGCCAGTTCTGCCCCGGGAGTGACCCAAGAGACCCAGTACTTC.

This clonotype has more than one count but fewer than ten. The V and J genes are TRBV15 and TRBJ2-7; 9 bases map to TRBD2. CDR1 LNHNV and CDR2 YYDKDF come from the germline V gene (reference sequence). V shed 4 bases, J shed 2 bases, and the junction held 6 bases outside the gene matches. The CDR3 spans 15 residues. The CDR3 nucleotides read TGTGCCACCAGCACGAGACTAGCGGCTGCCTACGAGCAGTACTTC. This sequence encodes CATSTRLAAAYEQYF.

This clonotype has a count of ten or more. V and J are TRBV7-2 and TRBJ1-5; D perhaps matches TRBD1 (5 bases). The CDR3 extends over 13 amino acids. The germline CDR1 and CDR2 sequences are SGHTA and FQGNSA. The V and J ends lost 2 bases and 11 bases respectively, with 13 bases between them. This chain's CDR3 is CASSLIAGRAQHF. DNA for the CDR3: TGTGCCAGCAGCTTAATCGCGGGCAGGGCCCAGCATTTT.

At least ten counts were recorded for this clonotype. The genes are TRBV10-3 and TRBJ2-7; TRBD2 agrees at 11 bases. The CDR3 spans 14 residues. Germline values: CDR1 ENHRY, CDR2 SYGVKD. The trim removed 7 bases at V and 5 bases at J, leaving 7 bases unmatched. CDR3 sequence reads: CAITDSGRVNEQYF. Here the CDR3 DNA reads TGTGCCATCACCGATAGCGGGAGGGTAAACGAGCAGTACTTC.

The CDR3: CASSPRGGALDGYGYTF. The CDR3 nucleotides read TGTGCCAGCAGCCCCCGGGGGGGGGCGCTTGATGGCTATGGCTACACCTTC. V usage is TRBV7-8 and J usage is TRBJ1-2; tentative D call: TRBD1 (6 bases). V was clipped by 5 bases and J by 4 bases, with 23 bases between them. This CDR3 has 17 residues. CDR1 and CDR2 from the germline V gene are SGHVS and FQNEAQ.

On this clonotype: Possible read error: a much larger clone is one base away. The CDR3 spells CATGRDRQNTDTQYF. The CDR3 DNA reads TGTGCCACCGGCAGAGATAGGCAGAACACAGATACGCAGTATTTT. V usage is TRBV15 and J usage is TRBJ2-2; D is unclear. Gene TRBJ2-3 matches the end of the DNA better, so the J call may be wrong. The CDR3 is made up of 15 amino acids. Germline V lookup: CDR1 LNHNV, CDR2 YYDKDF (reference sequence).

Points on this clonotype: An end of the junction does not agree with germline; a read error may underlie this. This chain links TRBV7-9 with TRBJ2-1, with 11 bases lining up with TRBD2. Germline CDR1 SEHNR, CDR2 FQNEAQ (reference sequence). The CDR3 has 16 residues. CDR3 in amino acids: CASSKPSGRNYNEQNF. CDR3 DNA: TGTGCCAGCAGCAAACCTAGCGGGAGGAACTACAATGAGCAGAACTTC.

Ten or more counts support this clonotype. This chain connects TRBV7-9 to TRBJ2-6, with no clear D. V was trimmed by 5 bases and J by 1 base, leaving 6 bases between them. The CDR3 has 14 residues. Germline V CDR1 and CDR2: SEHNR, FQNEAQ (reference sequence). CDR3 sequence: CASSRRSGANVLTF. The CDR3 nucleotides are TGTGCCAGCAGCCGTCGTTCTGGGGCCAACGTCCTGACTTTC. Supplemented by reference TRBV7-9 and TRBJ2-6, the full variable domain reads DTGVSQNPRHKITKRGQNVTFRCDPISEHNRLYWYRQTLGQGPEFLTYFQNEAQLEKSRLLSDRFSAERPKGSFSTLEIQRTEQGDSAMYLCASSRRSGANVLTFGAGSRLTVL.

This sequence joins TRBV7-9 and TRBJ2-7, with D unresolved. Trimming removed 2 bases at V and 4 bases at J, with 18 bases between. CDR1 and CDR2 (germline): SEHNR, FQNEAQ (reference sequence). The CDR3 totals 16 residues. The CDR3 reads CASSLFYSRNLYEQYF. The CDR3 region has the DNA TGTGCCAGCAGCTTATTTTACAGCAGGAATTTATACGAGCAGTACTTC.

This chain uses TRBV20-1 with TRBJ1-2; D is uncertain. The CDR3 spans 13 residues. Trimming took 4 bases from V and 1 from J, leaving 10 bases between them. The germline V gene has CDR1 DFQATT and CDR2 SNEGSKA (reference sequence). DNA of the CDR3: TGCAGTGCTATTGGAGAGGTTAACTATGGCTACACCTTC. Translated, it gives CSAIGEVNYGYTF.

The table lists this clonotype with many counts. Mismatch with germline at one junction end may stem from a read error. The rearrangement joins TRBV10-3 to TRBJ1-2; no clear D gene. There are 14 residues in the CDR3. Germline lookup yields CDR1 ENHRY and CDR2 SYGVKD. CDR3 sequence: CAISDIEGTYGYTF. CDR3 nucleotide sequence: TGTGCCATAAGTGATATAGAGGGCACGTATGGCTACACCTTC.

Many counts were recorded for this clonotype. V gene TRBV5-1 combines with J gene TRBJ1-2; no definite D call. Germline-derived CDR1 and CDR2 are SGHRS and YFSETQ. The CDR3 is made up of 14 amino acids. V shed 0 bases and J shed 4 bases, with 10 bases lying between them. CDR3 loop: CASSLAVAGYGYTF. CDR3 nucleotides: TGCGCCAGCAGCTTGGCCGTTGCGGGCTATGGCTACACCTTC. Together with reference TRBV5-1 and TRBJ1-2, the CDR3 gives the full variable domain: KAGVTQTPRYLIKTRGQQVTLSCSPISGHRSVSWYQQTPGQGLQFLFEYFSETQRNKGNFPGRFSGRQFSNSRSEMNVSTLELGDSALYLCASSLAVAGYGYTFGSGTRLTVV.

The CDR3 sequence is CSVESPLHF. CDR3 sequence (DNA): TGCAGCGTTGAATCACCCCTCCACTTT. The rearrangement joins TRBV29-1 to TRBJ1-6; D call uncertain. Germline CDR1 is SQVTM and CDR2 is ANQGSEA. V dropped 2 bases and J dropped 10 bases, with 0 bases sitting between them. This CDR3 is 9 amino acids long. The full variable domain, completed using reference TRBV29-1 and TRBJ1-6, is SAVISQKPSRDICQRGTSLTIQCQVDSQVTMMFWYRQQPGQSLTLIATANQGSEATYESGFVIDKFPISRPNLTFSTLTVSNMSPEDSSIYLCSVESPLHFGNGTRLTVT.

This clonotype has a count of ten or more. V is TRBV7-9 and J is TRBJ1-5; 7 bases are a match to TRBD1. The CDR3 loop spans 14 amino acids. From germline, CDR1 is SEHNR and CDR2 FQNEAQ (reference sequence). The V gene end was trimmed by 6 bases and the J gene end by 6 bases; junction bases not matched to a gene: 8. The CDR3 DNA follows: TGTGCCAGCAGTTTCACAGGGGACCGTCAGCCCCAGCATTTT. It specifies CASSFTGDRQPQHF.

The genes are TRBV7-6 and TRBJ2-3; TRBD2 agrees at 14 bases. After removal of 4 bases from V and 2 bases from J, the junction contained 5 bases not matched to a gene. Germline V CDR1 and CDR2: SGHVS, FNYEAQ. CDR3 size: 17 residues. CDR3 region: CASSSPGLAGVTDTQYF. In DNA, the CDR3 is TGTGCCAGCAGCTCCCCGGGACTAGCGGGAGTCACAGATACGCAGTATTTT.

The rearrangement uses TRBV10-2 and TRBJ2-2; 7 bases line up with TRBD1. Trimming took 4 bases from V and 0 from J; bases not matched to a gene: 2. This CDR3 has 15 amino acids. Germline loops: CDR1 WSHSY, CDR2 SAAADI. Written as DNA, the CDR3 is TGCGCCAGCAGTGTAGGGACAGCGAACACCGGGGAGCTGTTTTTT. Its protein is CASSVGTANTGELFF.